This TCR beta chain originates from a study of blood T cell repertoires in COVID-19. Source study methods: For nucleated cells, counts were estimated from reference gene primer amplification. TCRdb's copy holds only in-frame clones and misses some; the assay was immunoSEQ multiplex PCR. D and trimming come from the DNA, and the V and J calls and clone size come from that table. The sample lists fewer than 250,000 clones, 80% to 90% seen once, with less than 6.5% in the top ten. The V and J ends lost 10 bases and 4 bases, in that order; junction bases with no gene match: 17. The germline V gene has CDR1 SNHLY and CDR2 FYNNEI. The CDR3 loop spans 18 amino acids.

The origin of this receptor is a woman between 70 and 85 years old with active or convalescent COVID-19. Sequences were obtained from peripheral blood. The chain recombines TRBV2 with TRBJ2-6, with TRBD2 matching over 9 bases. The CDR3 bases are TGTGCCACCCCGGGGACTAGCATTGCCCAGGGAGGGGCCAACGTCCTGACTTTC. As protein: CATPGTSIAQGGANVLTF.